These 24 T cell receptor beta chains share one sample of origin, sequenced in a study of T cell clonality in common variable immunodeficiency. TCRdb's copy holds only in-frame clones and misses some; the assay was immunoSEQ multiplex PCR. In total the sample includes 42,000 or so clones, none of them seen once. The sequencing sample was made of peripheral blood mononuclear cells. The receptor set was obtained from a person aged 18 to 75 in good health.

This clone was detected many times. Here the CDR3 reads CASSLLGISNTEAFF. The CDR3 bases that were read are TGTGCCAGCAGCCTCCTAGGAATCTCGAACACTGAA. The chain is built from TRBV7-3 and TRBJ1-1; no clear D gene. The read ends 3 residues early relative to the CDR3; the germline J gene fills the gap. Deletions cut 5 bases from V and 1 base from J, with 14 bases between. CDR1 and CDR2 from the germline V gene are SGHTA and FQGTGA. The CDR3 totals 15 residues.

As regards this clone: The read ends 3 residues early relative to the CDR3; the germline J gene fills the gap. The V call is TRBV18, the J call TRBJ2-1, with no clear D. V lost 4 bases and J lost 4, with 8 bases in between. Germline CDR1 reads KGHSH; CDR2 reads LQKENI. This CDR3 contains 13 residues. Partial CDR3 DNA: TGTGCCAGCTCACTGGGCCGGTACAATGAG. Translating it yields CASSLGRYNE. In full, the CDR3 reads CASSLGRYNEQFF.

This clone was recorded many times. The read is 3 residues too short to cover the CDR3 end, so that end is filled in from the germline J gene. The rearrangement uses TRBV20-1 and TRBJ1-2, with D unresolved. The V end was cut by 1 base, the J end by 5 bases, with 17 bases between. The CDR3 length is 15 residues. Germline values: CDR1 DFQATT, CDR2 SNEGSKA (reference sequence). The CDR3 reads CSARVGGRASYGYTF. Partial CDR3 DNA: TGCAGTGCTAGAGTGGGCGGGCGGGCCTCGTATGGC.

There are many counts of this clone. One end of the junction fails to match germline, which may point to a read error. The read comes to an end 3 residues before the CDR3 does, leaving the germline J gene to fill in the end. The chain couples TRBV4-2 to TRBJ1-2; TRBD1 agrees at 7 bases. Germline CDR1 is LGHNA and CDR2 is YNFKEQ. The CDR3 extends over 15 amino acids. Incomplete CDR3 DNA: TGCGCCAGCAGCTATAGAGGGGGCGCCCCGTATGGC. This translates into CASSYRGGAPYG. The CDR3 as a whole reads CASSYRGGAPYGYTF.

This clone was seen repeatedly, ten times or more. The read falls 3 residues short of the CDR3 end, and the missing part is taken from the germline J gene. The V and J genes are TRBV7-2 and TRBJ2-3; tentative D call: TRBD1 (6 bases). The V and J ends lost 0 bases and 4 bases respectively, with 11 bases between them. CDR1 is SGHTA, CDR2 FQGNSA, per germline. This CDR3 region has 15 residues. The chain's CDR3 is CASSLANRASDTQYF. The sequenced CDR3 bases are TGTGCCAGCAGCTTAGCAAACAGGGCCTCAGATACG.

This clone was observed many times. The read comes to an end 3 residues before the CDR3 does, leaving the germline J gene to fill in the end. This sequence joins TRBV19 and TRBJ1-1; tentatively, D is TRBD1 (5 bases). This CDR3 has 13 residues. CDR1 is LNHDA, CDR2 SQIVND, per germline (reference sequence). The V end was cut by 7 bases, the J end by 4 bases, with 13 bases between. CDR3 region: CASMVLRGTEAFF. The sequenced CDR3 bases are TGTGCCAGTATGGTTTTAAGGGGCACTGAA.

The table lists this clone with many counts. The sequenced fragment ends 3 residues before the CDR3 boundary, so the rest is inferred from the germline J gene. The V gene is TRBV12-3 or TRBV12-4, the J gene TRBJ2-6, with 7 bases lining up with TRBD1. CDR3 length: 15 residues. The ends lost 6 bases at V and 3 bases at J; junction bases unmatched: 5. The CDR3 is CASRATGNGANVLTF. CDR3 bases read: TGTGCCAGCAGAGCGACAGGGAATGGGGCCAACGTC.

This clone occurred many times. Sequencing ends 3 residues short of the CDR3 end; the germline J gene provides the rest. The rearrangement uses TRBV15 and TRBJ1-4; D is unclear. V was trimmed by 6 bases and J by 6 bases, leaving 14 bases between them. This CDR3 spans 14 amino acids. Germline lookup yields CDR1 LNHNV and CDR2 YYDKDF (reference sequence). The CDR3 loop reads CATRTYRGHEKLFF. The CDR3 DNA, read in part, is TGTGCCACCAGGACATATAGAGGTCATGAAAAA.

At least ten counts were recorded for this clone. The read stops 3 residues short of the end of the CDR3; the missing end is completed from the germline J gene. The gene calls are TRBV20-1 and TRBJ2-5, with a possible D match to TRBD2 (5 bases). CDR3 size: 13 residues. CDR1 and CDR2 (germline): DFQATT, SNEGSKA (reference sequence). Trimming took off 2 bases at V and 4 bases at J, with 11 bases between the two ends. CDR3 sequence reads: CSARPPSLETQYF. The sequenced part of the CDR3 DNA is TGCAGTGCTAGACCGCCTAGCCTAGAGACC.

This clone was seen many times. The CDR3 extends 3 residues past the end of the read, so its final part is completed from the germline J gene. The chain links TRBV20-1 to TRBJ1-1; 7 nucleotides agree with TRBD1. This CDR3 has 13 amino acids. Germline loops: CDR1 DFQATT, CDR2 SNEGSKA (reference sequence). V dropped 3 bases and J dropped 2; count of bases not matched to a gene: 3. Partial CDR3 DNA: TGCAGTGCTAGGGACAGGAGCAACACTGAA. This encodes CSARDRSNTE. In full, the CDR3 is CSARDRSNTEAFF.

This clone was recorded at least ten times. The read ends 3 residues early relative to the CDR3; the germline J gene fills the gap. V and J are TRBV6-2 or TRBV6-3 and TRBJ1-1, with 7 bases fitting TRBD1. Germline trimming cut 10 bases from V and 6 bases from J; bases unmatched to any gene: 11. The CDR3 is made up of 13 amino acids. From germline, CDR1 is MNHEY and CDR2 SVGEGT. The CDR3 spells CATEDRQGSEAFF. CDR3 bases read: TGTGCCACTGAGGACCGACAGGGATCTGAA.

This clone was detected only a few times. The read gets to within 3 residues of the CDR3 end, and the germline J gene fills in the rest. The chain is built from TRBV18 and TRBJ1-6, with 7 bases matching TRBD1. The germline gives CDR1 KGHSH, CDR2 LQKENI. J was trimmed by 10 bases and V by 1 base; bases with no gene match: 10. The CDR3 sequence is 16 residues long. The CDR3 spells CASSPQPITGVSPLHF. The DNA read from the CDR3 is TGTGCCAGCTCACCACAACCGATAACAGGGGTATCACCC. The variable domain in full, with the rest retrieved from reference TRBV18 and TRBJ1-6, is NAGVMQNPRHLVRRRGQEARLRCSPMKGHSHVYWYRQLPEEGLKFMVYLQKENIIDESGMPKERFSAEFPKEGPSILRIQQVVRGDSAAYFCASSPQPITGVSPLHFGNGTRLTVT.

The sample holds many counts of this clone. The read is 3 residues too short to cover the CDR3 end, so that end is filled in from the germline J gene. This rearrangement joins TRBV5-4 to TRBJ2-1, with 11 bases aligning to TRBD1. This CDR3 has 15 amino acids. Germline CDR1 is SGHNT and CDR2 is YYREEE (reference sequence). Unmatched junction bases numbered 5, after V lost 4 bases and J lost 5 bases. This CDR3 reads CASSPGTGGDNEQFF. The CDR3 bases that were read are TGTGCCAGCAGCCCCGGGACAGGGGGGGACAATGAG.

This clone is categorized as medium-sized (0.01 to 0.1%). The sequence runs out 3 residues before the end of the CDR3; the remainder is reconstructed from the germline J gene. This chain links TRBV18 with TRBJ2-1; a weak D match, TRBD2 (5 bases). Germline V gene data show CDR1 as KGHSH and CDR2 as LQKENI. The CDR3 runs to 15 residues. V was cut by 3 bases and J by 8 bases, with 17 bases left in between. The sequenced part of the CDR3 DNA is TGTGCCAGCTCACCCTCAAGAGGGTGGCAAGATGAG. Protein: CASSPSRGWQDE. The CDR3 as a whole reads CASSPSRGWQDEQFF.

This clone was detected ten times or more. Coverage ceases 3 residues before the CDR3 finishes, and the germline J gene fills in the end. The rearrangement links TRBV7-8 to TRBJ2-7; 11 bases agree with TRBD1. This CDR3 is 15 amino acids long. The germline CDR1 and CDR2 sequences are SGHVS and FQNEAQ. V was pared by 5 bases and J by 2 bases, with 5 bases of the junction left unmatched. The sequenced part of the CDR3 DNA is TGTGCCAGCAGCCGTGGGACAGGGGGAACCTACGAG. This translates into CASSRGTGGTYE. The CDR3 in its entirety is CASSRGTGGTYEQYF.

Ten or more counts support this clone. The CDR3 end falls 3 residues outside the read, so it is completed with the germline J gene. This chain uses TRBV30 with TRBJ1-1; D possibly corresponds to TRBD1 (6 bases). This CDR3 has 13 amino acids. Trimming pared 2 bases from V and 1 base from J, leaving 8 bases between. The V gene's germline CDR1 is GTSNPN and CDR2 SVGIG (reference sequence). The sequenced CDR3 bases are TGTGCCTGGAGTCCACAGGGGAACACTGAA. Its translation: CAWSPQGNTE. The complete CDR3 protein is CAWSPQGNTEAFF.

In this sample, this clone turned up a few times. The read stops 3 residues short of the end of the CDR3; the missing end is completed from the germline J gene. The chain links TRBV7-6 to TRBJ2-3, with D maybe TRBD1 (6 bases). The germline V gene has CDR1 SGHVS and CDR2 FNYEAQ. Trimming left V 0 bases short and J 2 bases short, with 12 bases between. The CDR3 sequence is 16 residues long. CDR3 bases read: TGTGCCAGCAGCTTAGCGACAGGTCCTCCCACAGATACG. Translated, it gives CASSLATGPPTDT. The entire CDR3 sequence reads CASSLATGPPTDTQYF.

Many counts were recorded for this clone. CDR3 DNA, as far as it was read: TGTGCCAGCAGCTTGGCGGGACTAGTGGGAAATACG. Translating gives CASSLAGLVGNT. The CDR3 in full is CASSLAGLVGNTQYF. This chain links TRBV5-6 with TRBJ2-3, with TRBD2 identical over 8 bases. Coverage ceases 3 residues before the CDR3 finishes, and the germline J gene fills in the end. Germline-derived CDR1 and CDR2 are SGHDT and YYEEEE. V lost 0 bases to trimming and J lost 7 bases; unmatched junction nucleotides: 7. This CDR3 is built from 15 residues. The whole variable domain, filled in from reference TRBV5-6 and TRBJ2-3, reads DAGVTQSPTHLIKTRGQQVTLRCSPKSGHDTVSWYQQALGQGPQFIFQYYEEEERQRGNFPDRFSGHQFPNYSSELNVNALLLGDSALYLCASSLAGLVGNTQYFGPGTRLTVL.

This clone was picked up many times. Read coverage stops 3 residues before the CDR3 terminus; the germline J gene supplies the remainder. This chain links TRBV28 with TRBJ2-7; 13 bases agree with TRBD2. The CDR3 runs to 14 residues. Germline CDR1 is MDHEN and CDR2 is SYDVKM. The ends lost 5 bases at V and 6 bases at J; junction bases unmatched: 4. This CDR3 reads CASSPGTSGTEQYF. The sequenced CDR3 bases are TGTGCCAGCAGTCCAGGGACTAGCGGGACCGAG.

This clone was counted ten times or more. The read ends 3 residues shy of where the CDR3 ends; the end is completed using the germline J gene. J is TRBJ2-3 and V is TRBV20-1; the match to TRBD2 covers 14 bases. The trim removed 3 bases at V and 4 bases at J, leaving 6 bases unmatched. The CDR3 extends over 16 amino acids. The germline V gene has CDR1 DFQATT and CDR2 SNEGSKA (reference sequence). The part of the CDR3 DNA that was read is TGCAGTGCTAGGGTCAGACTAGCGGGAGGGTCAGATACG. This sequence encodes CSARVRLAGGSDT. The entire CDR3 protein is CSARVRLAGGSDTQYF.

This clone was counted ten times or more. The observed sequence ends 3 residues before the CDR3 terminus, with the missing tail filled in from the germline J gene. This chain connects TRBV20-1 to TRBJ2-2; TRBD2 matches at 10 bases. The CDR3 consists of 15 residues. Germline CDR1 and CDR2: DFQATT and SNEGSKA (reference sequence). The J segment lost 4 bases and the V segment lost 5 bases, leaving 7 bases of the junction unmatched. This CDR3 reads CSALRTSGVTGELFF. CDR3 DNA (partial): TGCAGTGCTCTCAGGACTAGCGGAGTCACCGGGGAG.

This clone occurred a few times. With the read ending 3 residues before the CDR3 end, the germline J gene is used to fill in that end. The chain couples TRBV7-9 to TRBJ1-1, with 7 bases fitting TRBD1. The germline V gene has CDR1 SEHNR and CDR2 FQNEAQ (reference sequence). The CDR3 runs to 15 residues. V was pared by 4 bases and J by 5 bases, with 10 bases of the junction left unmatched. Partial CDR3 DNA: TGTGCCAGCAGCTCAGGGCTACAGGGGAGGACTGAA. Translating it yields CASSSGLQGRTE. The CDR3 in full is CASSSGLQGRTEAFF.

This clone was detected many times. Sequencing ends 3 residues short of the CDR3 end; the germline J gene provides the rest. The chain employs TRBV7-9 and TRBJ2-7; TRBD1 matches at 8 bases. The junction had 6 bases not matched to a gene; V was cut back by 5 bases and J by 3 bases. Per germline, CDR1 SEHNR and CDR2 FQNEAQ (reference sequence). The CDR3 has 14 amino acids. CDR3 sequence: CASSVAGGDYEQYF. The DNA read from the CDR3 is TGTGCCAGCAGCGTCGCAGGGGGCGACTACGAG.

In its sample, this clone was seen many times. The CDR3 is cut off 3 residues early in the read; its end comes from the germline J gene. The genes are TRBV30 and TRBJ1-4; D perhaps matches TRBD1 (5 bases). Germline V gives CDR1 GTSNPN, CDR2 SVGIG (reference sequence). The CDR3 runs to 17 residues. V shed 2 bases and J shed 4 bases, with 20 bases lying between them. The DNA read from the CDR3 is TGTGCCTGGAGTCCCCTGGTTGCGGGGACCTATAATGAAAAA. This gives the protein CAWSPLVAGTYNEK. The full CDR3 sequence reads CAWSPLVAGTYNEKLFF.